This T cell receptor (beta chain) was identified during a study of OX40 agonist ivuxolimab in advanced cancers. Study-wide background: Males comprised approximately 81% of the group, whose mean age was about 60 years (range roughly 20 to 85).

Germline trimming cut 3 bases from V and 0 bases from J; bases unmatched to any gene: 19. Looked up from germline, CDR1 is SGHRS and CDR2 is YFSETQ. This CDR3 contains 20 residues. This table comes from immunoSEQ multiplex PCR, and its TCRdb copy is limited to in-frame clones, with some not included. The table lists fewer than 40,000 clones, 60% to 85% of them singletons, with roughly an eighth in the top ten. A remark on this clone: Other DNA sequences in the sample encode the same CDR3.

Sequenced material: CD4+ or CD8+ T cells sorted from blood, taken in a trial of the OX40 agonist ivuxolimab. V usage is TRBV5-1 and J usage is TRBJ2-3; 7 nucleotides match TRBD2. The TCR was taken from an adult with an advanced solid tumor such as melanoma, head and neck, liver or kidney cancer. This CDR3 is CASSSLGLTIRGTSTDTQYF. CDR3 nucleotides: TGCGCCAGCAGCTCACTGGGACTAACAATACGGGGAACTAGCACAGATACGCAGTATTTT.